The rows below give T cell receptor beta chains drawn from one sample of a study of CD8 T cells in ankylosing spondylitis. TCRdb passed the 5' RACE reads through MiXCR, listing each CDR3 protein once. The repertoire holds a few hundred thousand distinct CDR3 sequences, with around a tenth as singletons. The sample taken for sequencing was blood, either unsorted or a sorted T cell fraction (not recorded which). These receptors were taken from a female donor with ankylosing spondylitis or in good health (not recorded which). The CDR3 runs from the conserved cysteine through the conserved F or W. The order of the fields is V gene, J gene, CDR3 protein.

TRBV6-4	TRBJ2-2	CASSVGTGETGELFF
TRBV5-1	TRBJ1-5	CASRVGENQPQHF
TRBV5-1	TRBJ2-3	CASSIQGQGGDTQYF
TRBV10-2	TRBJ2-7	CASSDPGRGGSYEQYF
TRBV12-3/TRBV12-4	TRBJ1-5	CASRDGFDQPQHF
TRBV11-1	TRBJ2-1	CASSGASLGLAGANEQFF
TRBV6-1	TRBJ1-3	CASRKGGNSGNTIYF
TRBV5-1	TRBJ2-2	CASSLTSGSSLGELFF
TRBV5-1	TRBJ2-3	CASNPSGGTDTQYF
TRBV7-2	TRBJ2-2	CASTPSGSVTGELFF
TRBV20-1	TRBJ2-3	CSARVVSLAGKRTDTQYF
TRBV6-1	TRBJ1-1	CASSATGRWDTEAFF
TRBV28	TRBJ2-5	CASRDVKETQYF
TRBV12-3/TRBV12-4	TRBJ2-5	CASSPTRRETQYF
TRBV5-1	TRBJ2-2	CASSFRNTGELFF
TRBV20-1	TRBJ1-5	CSARGIQGNQPQHF
TRBV5-6	TRBJ2-1	CASSSRDEQFF
TRBV7-2	TRBJ2-7	CASSLVEGAYEQYF
TRBV5-1	TRBJ1-2	CASTPFDRGGGYTF
TRBV5-1	TRBJ2-7	CASSLDGGGSYEQYF
TRBV5-5	TRBJ2-1	CASSLWGNSYNEQFF
TRBV11-2	TRBJ2-7	CASRRTRVDEQYF
TRBV7-2	TRBJ1-5	CASSLYVTGPSNQPQHF
TRBV7-2	TRBJ2-2	CASSWKNTGELFF
TRBV5-1	TRBJ2-3	CASSYERAGTDTQYF
TRBV9	TRBJ1-1	CASSKDRTNTEAFF
TRBV20-1	TRBJ1-6	CSARDLDISSYNSPLHF